These 11 T cell receptor beta chains came from one sample sequenced in a study of T cell repertoires in cytomegalovirus infection. TCRdb re-analysed the reads in MiXCR, keeping a single row per CDR3 protein. In the table there are about 310,000 distinct CDR3 sequences, approximately 25% of which are singletons. No antigens are known for them. Sequencing used cultured PBMCs, obtained from culture after CMV antigen stimulation. Receptors originate from a human donor in good health (CMV status not recorded). Some clones in this sample may be carry-over from other donors' samples.

The table lists this clonotype with a few counts. The chain has TRBV6-8 and TRBJ1-3; D remains unclear. The germline V and J ends were trimmed by 6 bases and 0 bases, with 6 bases remaining between them. Germline V gene data show CDR1 as MNHGY and CDR2 as SAAAGT. The CDR3 runs 13 residues. The CDR3 protein is CASRIYSGNTIYF. The CDR3 region has the DNA TGTGCCAGCAGAATCTACTCTGGAAACACCATATATTTT.

Only a few counts were recorded for this clonotype. The rearrangement uses TRBV19 and TRBJ1-1; D gene uncertain. The germline V and J ends were trimmed by 5 bases and 1 base, with 8 bases remaining between them. Germline values: CDR1 LNHDA, CDR2 SQIVND (reference sequence). The CDR3 has 13 residues. CDR3 sequence reads: CASSPVRNTEAFF. As DNA, the CDR3 is TGTGCCAGTAGTCCCGTCCGGAACACTGAAGCTTTCTTT.

This clonotype occurred many times. The chain combines TRBV7-2 with TRBJ1-2, with 8 bases lining up with TRBD1. CDR1 is SGHTA, CDR2 FQGNSA, per germline. V lost 1 base, J lost 4 bases, and 8 bases stayed unmatched. The CDR3 loop spans 16 amino acids. CDR3 in amino acids: CASSLGGQGAVYGYTF. CDR3 bases: TGTGCCAGCAGCTTAGGGGGGCAGGGGGCTGTCTATGGCTACACCTTC.

The V call is TRBV4-1, the J call TRBJ1-2; perhaps TRBD1 as D (5 bases). The V gene's germline CDR1 is MGHRA and CDR2 YSYEKL. The CDR3 runs 15 residues. The ends were cut back, 4 bases at V and 2 bases at J, with 14 bases in the middle. CDR3 nucleotides: TGCGCCAGCAGCCCCCAGGAGGGGTCCAACTATGGCTACACCTTC. Translated: CASSPQEGSNYGYTF.

This clonotype was detected many times. The CDR3: CASSLDRGLEKLFF. CDR3 coding DNA: TGTGCCAGCAGCTTAGACAGAGGGCTTGAAAAACTGTTTTTT. This chain links TRBV7-2 with TRBJ1-4; the D is unclear. V lost 1 base, J lost 7 bases, and 10 bases lay in between. The CDR3 is 14 amino acids. Germline assignment: CDR1 SGHTA and CDR2 FQGNSA.

In its sample, this clonotype was seen a few times. V gene TRBV24-1 combines with J gene TRBJ2-1; 12 nucleotides match TRBD2. In germline, CDR1 is KGHDR, CDR2 SFDVKD. CDR3 length: 16 residues. Trimming took 0 bases from V and 7 from J; bases not matched to a gene: 3. The CDR3 DNA sequence: TGTGCCACCAGTGATTTGTGGACTAGCGGGACTAATGAGCAGTTCTTC. Translation: CATSDLWTSGTNEQFF.

This clonotype was counted many times. V gene TRBV7-2 combines with J gene TRBJ2-3; D is unclear. Trimming shortened V by 1 base and J by 1 base, and 15 bases separated the two germline ends. The germline V gene has CDR1 SGHTA and CDR2 FQGNSA. The CDR3 loop spans 17 amino acids. CDR3 sequence: CASSLVWLVNGTDTQYF. CDR3 bases: TGTGCCAGCAGCTTAGTTTGGCTAGTAAACGGCACAGATACGCAGTATTTT.

This clonotype was seen a few times. This chain uses TRBV12-3 or TRBV12-4 with TRBJ1-5; D gene ambiguous. This CDR3 has 13 residues. V shed 5 bases and J shed 3 bases, with 8 bases lying between them. The CDR3 loop reads CASSPRVNQPQHF. The CDR3 DNA is TGTGCCAGCAGTCCGCGGGTCAATCAGCCCCAGCATTTT.

The DNA of the CDR3 is TGTGCCAGCGTCCATAGCGGGACCTCTAATTCACCCCTCCACTTT. Its protein product is CASVHSGTSNSPLHF. This chain joins TRBV28 and TRBJ1-6, with D maybe TRBD1 (5 bases). Trimming left V 8 bases short and J 6 bases short, with 17 bases between. CDR1 is MDHEN and CDR2 is SYDVKM in the germline V gene. The CDR3 totals 15 residues. Together with reference TRBV28 and TRBJ1-6, the CDR3 gives the full variable domain: DVKVTQSSRYLVKRTGEKVFLECVQDMDHENMFWYRQDPGLGLRLIYFSYDVKMKEKGDIPEGYSVSREKKERFSLILESASTNQTSMYLCASVHSGTSNSPLHFGNGTRLTVT.

This clonotype was observed many times. V is TRBV12-3 or TRBV12-4 and J is TRBJ1-2; D ambiguous. The CDR3 contains 14 residues. V lost 6 bases and J 8 bases, leaving 19 bases between the germline ends. CDR3 in amino acids: CASSPRRGVGGYTF. Written as DNA, the CDR3 is TGTGCCAGCAGCCCCCGGCGGGGAGTAGGAGGCTACACCTTC.

Ten or more counts support this clonotype. The chain links TRBV7-8 to TRBJ1-5; no clear D. V lost 5 bases to trimming and J lost 7 bases, with 18 bases between them. The CDR3 length is 15 residues. In germline, CDR1 is SGHVS, CDR2 FQNEAQ. CDR3 protein: CASSPRVAASQPQHF. CDR3 DNA: TGTGCCAGCAGCCCCCGAGTAGCAGCAAGCCAGCCCCAGCATTTT.